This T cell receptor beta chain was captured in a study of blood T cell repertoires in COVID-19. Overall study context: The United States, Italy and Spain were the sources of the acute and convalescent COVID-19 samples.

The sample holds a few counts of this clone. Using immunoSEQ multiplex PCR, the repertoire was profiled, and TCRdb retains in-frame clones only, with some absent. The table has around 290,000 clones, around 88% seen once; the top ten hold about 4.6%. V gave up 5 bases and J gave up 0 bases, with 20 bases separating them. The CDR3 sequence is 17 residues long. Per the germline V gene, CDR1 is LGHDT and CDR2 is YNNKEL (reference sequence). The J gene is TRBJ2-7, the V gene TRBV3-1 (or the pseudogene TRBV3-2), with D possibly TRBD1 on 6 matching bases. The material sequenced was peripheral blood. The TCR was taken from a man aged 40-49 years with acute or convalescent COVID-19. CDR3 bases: TGTGCCAGCAGCGGGCGACCGTTTCAGGGGAGCTCCTACGAGCAGTACTTC. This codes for CASSGRPFQGSSYEQYF.